These T cell receptor beta chains were read from a single sample in a study of CD8 T cells in Susac syndrome. TCRdb passed the immunoSEQ multiplex PCR reads through MiXCR, listing each CDR3 protein once. This sample has 50,000 or so distinct CDR3 sequences, with roughly 93% found just once. The sample comprised CD8+ T cells from PBMCs. These receptors all come from a human donor with multiple sclerosis. Each CDR3 is given with its conserved first and last residue. Fields, in order: clone size, V gene, J gene, D gene, CDR3 DNA, CDR3 protein. D genes are given only for firm matches. Rows may omit the clone size; those that give it use once, few, many or a size class.

size: once
V: TRBV5-6
J: TRBJ2-3
D: TRBD2
DNA: TGTGCCAGCAGCTCCGGCCTAGCGGGGGGCGCACATACGCAGTATTTT
CDR3: CASSSGLAGGAHTQYF

size: once
V: TRBV28
J: TRBJ1-2
D: .
DNA: TGTGCCAGCAGTCTCATTAGGCTGGACTATGGCTACACCTTC
CDR3: CASSLIRLDYGYTF

size: .
V: TRBV27
J: TRBJ2-3
D: TRBD1
DNA: TGTGCCAGCAGTTTGCAGAACAGGGGGCGCAGGGATACGCAGTATTTT
CDR3: CASSLQNRGRRDTQYF

size: .
V: TRBV19
J: TRBJ1-1
D: .
DNA: TGTGCCAGTAGTATTCGGTCGGGTGGGGCCAGGAACACTGAAGCTTTCTTT
CDR3: CASSIRSGGARNTEAFF

size: once
V: TRBV7-9
J: TRBJ2-5
D: TRBD1
DNA: TGTGCCAGCAGCCCGGACGGGACAGCAGGGACCCAGTACTTC
CDR3: CASSPDGTAGTQYF

size: few
V: TRBV4-1
J: TRBJ2-7
D: TRBD1
DNA: TGCGCCAGCAGCCAGATGCCAGGGGGCCACGAGCAGTACTTC
CDR3: CASSQMPGGHEQYF

size: .
V: TRBV7-9
J: TRBJ1-6
D: TRBD1
DNA: TGTGCCAGCAGCTTAGAGACAGGGGGCTTTTCACCCCTCCACTTT
CDR3: CASSLETGGFSPLHF

size: .
V: TRBV4-1
J: TRBJ1-4
D: .
DNA: TGCGCCAGCAGCCCTCGGATGAATGAAAAACTGTTTTTT
CDR3: CASSPRMNEKLFF

size: .
V: TRBV6-4
J: TRBJ2-6
D: .
DNA: TGTGCCAGCAGTGAGGGGGGCTCCGGGGCCAACGTCCTGACTTTC
CDR3: CASSEGGSGANVLTF

size: .
V: TRBV25-1
J: TRBJ1-1
D: .
DNA: TGTGCCAGCAGTCTGTCCAGCAATGAAGCTTTCTTT
CDR3: CASSLSSNEAFF

size: few
V: TRBV6-1
J: TRBJ2-2
D: TRBD2
DNA: TGTGCCAGCAGTACCGGGACTAGCGAACAGAACACCGGGGAGCTGTTTTTT
CDR3: CASSTGTSEQNTGELFF

size: .
V: TRBV29-1
J: TRBJ2-2
D: .
DNA: .
CDR3: CSVKKGDATPGSCFF

size: .
V: TRBV3-1
J: TRBJ2-3
D: .
DNA: TGTGCCAGCAGCCAAGTCCTAGTCGGCACAGATACGCAGTATTTT
CDR3: CASSQVLVGTDTQYF

size: .
V: TRBV20-1
J: TRBJ1-1
D: TRBD1
DNA: TGCAGTGCTCAACCCAGCGACAGGGGAAGCACTGAAGCTTTCTTT
CDR3: CSAQPSDRGSTEAFF

size: .
V: TRBV30
J: TRBJ1-4
D: .
DNA: TGTGCCTGGGACTCAACTAATGAAAAACTGTTTTTT
CDR3: CAWDSTNEKLFF

size: .
V: TRBV9
J: TRBJ1-1
D: .
DNA: TGTGCCAGCAGCCCGGGCATCGGCGCCTCGGGAGCTTTCTTT
CDR3: CASSPGIGASGAFF

size: .
V: TRBV2
J: TRBJ1-2
D: TRBD1
DNA: TGTGCCAGCAGTGAGTTCCTTGGACAGGGTAAAGGCTACACCTTC
CDR3: CASSEFLGQGKGYTF

size: .
V: TRBV29-1
J: TRBJ2-1
D: .
DNA: TGCAGCGCCGCGTTATTACTCAACCCCTACAATGAGCAGTTCTTC
CDR3: CSAALLLNPYNEQFF

size: .
V: TRBV5-1
J: TRBJ1-1
D: .
DNA: TGCGCCAGCAGCTTGGATCCGGGAAACACTGAAGCTTTCTTT
CDR3: CASSLDPGNTEAFF

size: .
V: TRBV10-3
J: TRBJ2-4
D: .
DNA: TGTGCCATCAGTGAGTCCGGCGGGGCGACCAAAAACATTCAGTACTTC
CDR3: CAISESGGATKNIQYF

size: .
V: TRBV7-9
J: TRBJ2-1
D: .
DNA: TGTGCCAGCAGCCCAGGACGGCCGGATGAGCAGTTCTTC
CDR3: CASSPGRPDEQFF

size: few
V: TRBV7-9
J: TRBJ1-5
D: .
DNA: TGTGCCAGCAGCCCAAACAGGGTCCGCCAGCCCCAGCATTTT
CDR3: CASSPNRVRQPQHF

size: .
V: TRBV20-1
J: TRBJ2-7
D: .
DNA: TGCAGTGCTAGGCCGGAGGACAGCGCCTACGAGCAGTACTTC
CDR3: CSARPEDSAYEQYF

size: once
V: TRBV19
J: TRBJ1-1
D: .
DNA: TGTGCCAGTAGTATGAACAGTCTTGAGCGGGAAGCTTTCTTT
CDR3: CASSMNSLEREAFF

size: .
V: TRBV27
J: TRBJ2-7
D: TRBD2
DNA: TGTGCCAGCAACCCTTCGACTAGCGGGAGTTACGAGCAGTACTTC
CDR3: CASNPSTSGSYEQYF

size: .
V: TRBV18
J: TRBJ1-4
D: TRBD1
DNA: TGTGCCAGCTCACCACTGACAGGGCGAACTAATGAAAAACTGTTTTTT
CDR3: CASSPLTGRTNEKLFF

size: .
V: TRBV10-3
J: TRBJ1-1
D: .
DNA: TGTGCCATCAGTGAGTCTAGAGGGATTAACACTGAAGCTTTCTTT
CDR3: CAISESRGINTEAFF

size: .
V: TRBV7-9
J: TRBJ1-1
D: .
DNA: TGTGCCAGCAGCCTAAGGACGGCTATGAACACTGAAGCTTTCTTT
CDR3: CASSLRTAMNTEAFF

size: .
V: TRBV20-1
J: TRBJ1-1
D: .
DNA: TGCAGTGCCTCCAGGGGCGAAAACACTGAAGCTTTCTTT
CDR3: CSASRGENTEAFF

size: .
V: TRBV28
J: TRBJ1-6
D: .
DNA: TGTGCCGCCCTGGAGGGTTTCTATAATTCACCCCTCCACTTT
CDR3: CAALEGFYNSPLHF

size: once
V: TRBV4-1
J: TRBJ2-1
D: .
DNA: TGCGCCAGCAGCCAAGAATCGGGGCTAGCGAGATACAATGAGCAGTTCTTC
CDR3: CASSQESGLARYNEQFF

size: .
V: TRBV7-9
J: TRBJ1-5
D: .
DNA: TGTGCCAGCAGCTTAGGTTACAATCAGCCCCAGCATTTT
CDR3: CASSLGYNQPQHF